This T cell receptor beta chain is drawn from a study of T-cell reconstitution after alpha-beta-depleted transplantation in children. This clonotype was counted many times. Unique molecular identifiers featured in how the TCRbeta library was prepared. TCRdb called the PCR reads again in MiXCR, with one record for every CDR3 protein. The sample yields 250,000 to 300,000 distinct CDR3 sequences, roughly a tenth seen once. Losses at the gene ends were 0 bases for V and 6 bases for J; bases not matched to a gene: 14. CDR1 is SGHRS and CDR2 is YFSETQ in the germline V gene. The CDR3 is 18 residues long. This chain joins TRBV5-1 and TRBJ2-3; TRBD1 aligns across 9 bases. The source material was PBMCs, sampled before TCRalphabeta/CD19-depleted stem cell transplant. This TCR derives from a boy in the first two years of life with acute myeloid leukemia, due to receive a stem cell transplant. CDR3 sequence: CASSLDPSGTGIRDTQYF. The CDR3 DNA is TGCGCCAGCAGCTTGGATCCTTCCGGGACAGGGATCAGGGATACGCAGTATTTT.